Here is one T cell receptor (beta chain) with its context. Its antigen is currently not known. Per-base quality was not reported, and no clone a single base away is much larger than it. The sample is drawn from a study of blood T cell repertoires in COVID-19 (dated by TCRdb to 2018 to 2021). Regarding the complete study: Collaborator samples came from the United States, Italy and Spain and covered acute and convalescent phases of COVID-19. The repertoires were made available in a free public database intended to serve as a resource for research on the immune response to SARS-CoV-2. Nearly every sample came with metadata listing a de-identified subject ID, COVID-19 status, age in years and sex. Where available, HLA class I and class II types were taken from metadata supplied by the sample provider and were not determined by assay-based typing. The material from the prospective study consisted of cDNA or gDNA derived from T cells, B-cell-depleted T cells, or PBMCs. The samples were drawn from the first 160 participants of the ongoing ImmuneRACE study and from 1,254 subjects provided by 6 global collaborators. Deeply sampled blood TCRbeta repertoires from subjects exposed to, actively infected with, or recovered from COVID-19 were included in the dataset. Summary of the overall study and its limitations: The amount of clinical and demographic metadata varied by source and participant and was provided uncurated.

TCRbeta CDR3 regions were amplified from genomic DNA by means of the immunoSEQ Assay, a bias-controlled multiplex PCR. The published analysis was carried out like this. Within the assay, amplification of reference gene primers was used to estimate how many nucleated cells each sample contained. To quantify the absolute abundance of each unique TCRbeta CDR3 rearrangement, sequence reads were collapsed and filtered. Productive Simpson clonality was computed per sample as the square root of Simpson's diversity index over productive rearrangements. The source is immuneACCESS, and TCRdb retained only in-frame sequences with V and J called. Part of the clones is not carried over; for the studies checked, unresolved V genes explain less than half of this, and the remainder is unexplained. V, J and clone size are taken as reported in that table, and D and trimming were inferred from the DNA itself. A total of 200,000 to 250,000 clones appear in this sample, approximately 88% of them only once. 5% to 6.5% of the sample is taken by the ten largest.

At one collaborating source in Seattle, patients were enrolled during active infection and were followed longitudinally through the course of disease. Each collaborating institution followed its own protocols to collect whole blood in K2EDTA tubes. For TCRbeta analysis, collaborator samples were shipped as frozen whole blood, as isolated PBMCs, or as DNA extracted from either sample type. The CDR3, cysteine through phenylalanine, is 15 amino acids long. Just CDR3 DNA is preserved here, 45 bases in frame from base 1. Based on the germline V gene, the CDR1 and CDR2 sequences are MDHEN and SYDVKM. V has 1 base trimmed and J has 7 bases trimmed; junction bases matching no gene number 8.

The sequence derives from a woman in her 30s with COVID-19, enrolled during active disease. The chain uses TRBV28 and TRBJ1-1; TRBD1 lines up with 8 middle nucleotides. Sequenced input: peripheral blood. The nucleotide sequence is given as TGTGCCAGCAGTTTATTGGACAGGGCCGCTCATGAAGCTTTCTTT. Its protein reads: CASSLLDRAAHEAFF.